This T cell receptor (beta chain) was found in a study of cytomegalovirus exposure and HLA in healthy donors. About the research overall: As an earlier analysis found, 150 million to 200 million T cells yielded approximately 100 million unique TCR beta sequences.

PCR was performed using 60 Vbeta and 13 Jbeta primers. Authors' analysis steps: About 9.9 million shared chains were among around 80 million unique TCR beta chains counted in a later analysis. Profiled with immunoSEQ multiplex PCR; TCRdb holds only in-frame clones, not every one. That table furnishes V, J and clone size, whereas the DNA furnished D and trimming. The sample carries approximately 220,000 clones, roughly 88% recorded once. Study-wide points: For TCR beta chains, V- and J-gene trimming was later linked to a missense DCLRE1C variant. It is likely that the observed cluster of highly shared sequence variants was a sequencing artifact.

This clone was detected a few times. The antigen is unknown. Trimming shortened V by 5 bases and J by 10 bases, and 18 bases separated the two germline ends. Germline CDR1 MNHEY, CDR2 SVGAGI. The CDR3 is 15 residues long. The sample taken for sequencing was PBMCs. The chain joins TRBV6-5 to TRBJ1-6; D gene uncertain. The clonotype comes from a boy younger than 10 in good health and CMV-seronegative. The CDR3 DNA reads TGTGCCAGCAGTACCACTATGGAGGTTGACTCACCCCTCCACTTT. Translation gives CASSTTMEVDSPLHF.